The T cell receptor beta chain under discussion was sequenced for a study of OX40 agonist ivuxolimab in advanced cancers. As for the study in general: Patients were treated with ivuxolimab, an agonistic anti-OX40 (CD134) antibody. General study points: In general, CD8+ T cells held more expanded clones than CD4+ did, on average. The investigators did not determine what antigen specificity the expanded peripheral T cells had.

Concerning this clone: Its antigen is as yet unknown.

CDR3 length: 16 amino acids. With 4 bases clipped from V and 3 bases from J, the junction kept 10 bases outside the gene matches. Germline assignment: CDR1 SGHNT and CDR2 YYREEE (reference sequence). Profiling relied on immunoSEQ multiplex PCR, and the TCRdb table lists in-frame clones only, not all of them. The data hold roughly 79,000 clones, with roughly 80% observed a single time. The V gene is TRBV5-4, the J gene TRBJ2-3; 8 bases align to TRBD1. This sequence was found in an adult with an advanced solid tumor such as melanoma, head and neck, liver or kidney cancer. The specimen was CD4+ or CD8+ T cells sorted from blood, collected in a trial of the OX40 agonist ivuxolimab. Here the CDR3 DNA reads TGTGCCAGCAGCGAGAGGGCAGGGGGCGCGACAGATACGCAGTATTTT. As protein: CASSERAGGATDTQYF.